This T cell receptor beta chain was sequenced in a study of early T cells in non-severe SARS-CoV-2 infection. V was pared by 0 bases and J by 0 bases, with 17 bases between. Per the germline V gene, CDR1 is MNHEY and CDR2 is SVGEGT. The CDR3 loop spans 18 amino acids. cDNA molecules, individually, were tagged with unique molecular identifiers. TCRdb independently ran MiXCR on the 5' RACE reads; one entry per CDR3 protein. The sample records 64,000 or so distinct CDR3 sequences, over 9.5% being singletons. This clonotype was recorded at least ten times. Its cognate antigen is unknown. General observations from the study: Private and CD4 specificities were missed by VDJdb matching, which favored anti-spike CD8 responses.

The material sequenced was whole blood, taken at baseline. The receptor's source is an adult who was a healthcare worker with PCR-confirmed SARS-CoV-2 infection or an uninfected control (not recorded which). The V and J genes are TRBV6-2 or TRBV6-3 and TRBJ1-1; D not resolved. CDR3 amino acids: CASSYSNKDGGMNTEAFF. The DNA for the CDR3 is TGTGCCAGCAGTTACTCGAACAAGGACGGAGGGATGAACACTGAAGCTTTCTTT.